Included here is one T cell receptor beta chain sequence, with context. The sample is drawn from a study of technical replicates of blood from several donors. Using immunoSEQ multiplex PCR, the repertoire was profiled, and TCRdb retains in-frame clones only, with some absent. The table records around 80,000 clones, around 89% of them present only once. The CDR3 length is 17 residues. The junction had 16 bases not matched to a gene; V was cut back by 7 bases and J by 5 bases. The germline CDR1 and CDR2 sequences are SQVTM and ANQGSEA. The rearrangement uses TRBV29-1 and TRBJ2-3; 12 positions match TRBD1. This TCR came from a human donor in good health. Material: T cells isolated from PBMCs. This CDR3 is CSATTLGTGGWVDTQYF. CDR3 in DNA: TGCAGCGCCACGACATTAGGGACAGGGGGCTGGGTAGATACGCAGTATTTT.